These 9 T cell receptor beta chains were sequenced from one sample in a study of T cell repertoires in cytomegalovirus infection. TCRdb fed the reads into MiXCR, producing one record per CDR3 protein. This table has about 450,000 distinct CDR3 sequences, roughly a third appearing once. The specimen sequenced was PBMCs. The receptor source for this set is a human donor in good health (CMV status not recorded). Some clones in this sample may be carry-over from other donors' samples.

The chain recombines TRBV20-1 with TRBJ1-6, with D tentatively TRBD1 (5 bases). Between the trimmed V and J ends, which lost 2 bases and 7 bases, there was a span of 18 bases. The CDR3 has 16 amino acids. CDR1 and CDR2 (germline): DFQATT, SNEGSKA (reference sequence). Here the CDR3 reads CSARRNRDSRNSPLHF. Written as DNA, the CDR3 is TGCAGTGCTAGACGAAACCGGGACTCGAGAAATTCACCCCTCCACTTT.

This clonotype has only a few counts. V gene TRBV6-1 combines with J gene TRBJ2-3; D remains ambiguous. Per germline, CDR1 MNHNS and CDR2 SASEGT. Between the trimmed V and J ends, which lost 0 bases and 4 bases, there was a span of 11 bases. The CDR3 is made up of 15 amino acids. DNA for the CDR3: TGTGCCAGCAGTGAAGCTGGGGTAACAGCAGATACGCAGTATTTT. It codes for CASSEAGVTADTQYF.

This clonotype came up a few times. The rearrangement joins TRBV19 to TRBJ1-6, with D hard to call. The CDR3 totals 16 residues. CDR1 is LNHDA, CDR2 SQIVND, per germline (reference sequence). Between the trimmed V and J ends, which lost 0 bases and 8 bases, there was a span of 14 bases. The CDR3 DNA reads TGTGCCAGTAGTATAGATCTGCGCGAATACGATTCACCCCTCCACTTT. Translating it yields CASSIDLREYDSPLHF. Using reference TRBV19 and TRBJ1-6 for the parts outside the CDR3, the full variable domain is DGGITQSPKYLFRKEGQNVTLSCEQNLNHDAMYWYRQDPGQGLRLIYYSQIVNDFQKGDIAEGYSVSREKKESFPLTVTSAQKNPTAFYLCASSIDLREYDSPLHFGNGTRLTVT.

This clonotype appeared a few times. This sequence joins TRBV12-3 or TRBV12-4 and TRBJ2-1; 10 bases line up with TRBD2. CDR3 length: 15 amino acids. V was pared by 6 bases and J by 5 bases, with 7 bases of the junction left unmatched. This CDR3 reads CASRGSAGGHNEQFF. The CDR3, as DNA: TGTGCCAGCAGGGGGTCAGCGGGGGGGCACAATGAGCAGTTCTTC.

This clonotype was counted only a few times. In DNA form, the CDR3 reads TGTGCCAGCAGCTCTCTTCAGGGTTCACCCCTCCACTTT. It codes for CASSSLQGSPLHF. V gene TRBV11-2 combines with J gene TRBJ1-6; possibly TRBD1 for D (5 bases). CDR1 is SGHAT, CDR2 FQNNGV, per germline. With 4 bases removed from V and 9 bases from J, the gap between germline ends came to 10 bases. This CDR3 comprises 13 residues.

Note on this clonotype: This CDR3 fails to terminate in the conserved phenylalanine or tryptophan, so it likely reflects a read error. The chain is built from TRBV6-5 and TRBJ1-3; a possible D gene is TRBD1 (5 bases). Germline V lookup: CDR1 MNHEY, CDR2 SVGAGI. CDR3 length equals 16 residues. The ends were cut back, 4 bases at V and 4 bases at J, with 17 bases in the middle. CDR3 residues: CASSSGTLGTGNTIYL. CDR3 DNA sequence: TGTGCCAGCAGTTCCGGGACCTTGGGGACCGGAAACACCATATATTTG.

This clonotype was seen a few times. This rearrangement joins TRBV6-5 to TRBJ1-2, with 7 bases fitting TRBD1. The CDR3 is 14 residues long. CDR1 and CDR2 (germline): MNHEY, SVGAGI. Losses at the gene ends were 2 bases for V and 7 bases for J; bases not matched to a gene: 7. CDR3 nucleotides: TGTGCCAGCAGTTACGGGGCAGGGGGAGGTGGCTACACCTTC. Amino acid sequence: CASSYGAGGGGYTF.

The chain is built from TRBV6-1 and TRBJ2-1, with 14 bases aligning to TRBD2. The CDR3 is made up of 14 amino acids. Germline trimming cut 5 bases from V and 10 bases from J; bases unmatched to any gene: 4. Germline V CDR1 and CDR2: MNHNS, SASEGT. This chain's CDR3 is CASSPGLAGVEQFF. The CDR3 bases are TGTGCCAGCAGTCCGGGACTAGCGGGGGTGGAGCAGTTCTTC.

As DNA, the CDR3 is TGTGCCAGCAGACACCGGGACAGGGGAAATCAGCCCCAGCATTTT. This codes for CASRHRDRGNQPQHF. The rearrangement uses TRBV28 and TRBJ1-5; 10 nucleotides line up with TRBD1. This CDR3 region has 15 residues. CDR1 MDHEN and CDR2 SYDVKM come from the germline V gene. J gave up 4 bases and V 6 bases, and 6 bases lay outside the gene matches.